The 10 T cell receptor beta chains below all came from one sample that was sequenced in a study of blood T cell repertoires in COVID-19. Profiling relied on immunoSEQ multiplex PCR, and the TCRdb table lists in-frame clones only, not all of them. The data contain 68,000 or so clones, roughly 84% of them seen just once; the ten biggest clones take up 6.6%. The sequenced sample was peripheral blood. Every receptor here comes from a middle-aged man with active COVID-19.

V gene TRBV7-6 combines with J gene TRBJ2-1, with 9 bases identical to TRBD2. After removal of 2 bases from V and 1 base from J, the junction contained 0 bases not matched to a gene. The CDR3 is 15 residues long. Germline CDR1 SGHVS, CDR2 FNYEAQ. The CDR3 sequence: CASSLLAGSYNEQFF. CDR3 nucleotides: TGTGCCAGCAGCTTACTAGCGGGGTCCTACAATGAGCAGTTCTTC.

This clone is a singleton in its sample. CDR3 DNA: TGTGCCAGCAGCTTAGGGACAGGGGGGGTGAACACTGAAGCTTTCTTT. It yields the protein CASSLGTGGVNTEAFF. The chain joins TRBV7-9 to TRBJ1-1; 10 nucleotides agree with TRBD1. After removal of 1 base from V and 0 bases from J, the junction contained 2 bases not matched to a gene. CDR3 length: 16 amino acids. CDR1 and CDR2 (germline): SEHNR, FQNEAQ (reference sequence).

This chain joins TRBV5-6 and TRBJ2-3; TRBD2 aligns across 15 bases. Germline trimming cut 9 bases from V and 0 bases from J; bases unmatched to any gene: 11. Germline-derived CDR1 and CDR2 are SGHDT and YYEEEE. The CDR3 totals 18 residues. The CDR3 region is CATRTSGGVASSTDTQYF. The DNA for the CDR3 is TGTGCCACCCGGACTAGCGGGGGGGTAGCCTCTAGCACAGATACGCAGTATTTT.

This CDR3 reads CASSLRGGYEQYF. In DNA, the CDR3 is TGTGCCAGCAGTTTGAGGGGGGGCTACGAGCAGTACTTC. This chain connects TRBV12-3 or TRBV12-4 to TRBJ2-7; D may be TRBD2 (7 bases). The CDR3 sequence is 13 residues long. The V gene lost 3 bases and the J gene lost 3 bases, with 9 bases spanning the gap.

In its sample, this clone is medium-sized. CDR3 nucleotides: TGTGCCAGCTCACCTCCAGAGGGACAGCGCAAGACCCAGTACTTC. Translating gives CASSPPEGQRKTQYF. This chain links TRBV18 with TRBJ2-5; the match to TRBD1 covers 7 bases. The CDR3 is made up of 15 amino acids. V gave up 3 bases and J gave up 6 bases; unmatched junction bases: 10. Germline V gene lookup returns CDR1 KGHSH and CDR2 LQKENI.

The chain employs TRBV2 and TRBJ2-5, with 8 bases fitting TRBD2. The CDR3 extends over 15 amino acids. CDR1 SNHLY and CDR2 FYNNEI come from the germline V gene. The V gene end was trimmed by 7 bases and the J gene end by 2 bases; junction bases not matched to a gene: 9. This CDR3 reads CASKAREGTQETQYF. CDR3 sequence (DNA): TGTGCCAGCAAAGCACGGGAGGGGACACAAGAGACCCAGTACTTC.

The count of this clone is one. For the CDR3, the DNA is TGTGCCAGCTCACCACAGGGGAGGAACGAGCAGTACTTC. It translates to CASSPQGRNEQYF. J is TRBJ2-7 and V is TRBV18, with D possibly being TRBD2 (6 bases). The CDR3 covers 13 residues. Trimming left V 1 base short and J 5 bases short, with 9 bases between. The germline V gene encodes CDR1 KGHSH and CDR2 LQKENI.

This clone has just one count. V gene TRBV9 combines with J gene TRBJ2-5; 9 nucleotides align to TRBD1. CDR3 length equals 14 residues. Looked up from germline, CDR1 is SGDLS and CDR2 is YYNGEE. With V trimmed by 2 bases and J by 2 bases, 1 base remained unmatched. The CDR3 loop reads CASSVGQGQETQYF. The CDR3 DNA reads TGTGCCAGCAGCGTTGGACAGGGGCAAGAGACCCAGTACTTC.

The V and J genes are TRBV24-1 and TRBJ2-1; 8 bases are shared with TRBD1. With 2 bases clipped from V and 5 bases from J, the junction kept 1 base outside the gene matches. The CDR3 has 14 residues. The germline V gene has CDR1 KGHDR and CDR2 SFDVKD. The CDR3 protein is CATSDWDRNNEQFF. CDR3 bases: TGTGCCACCAGTGATTGGGACAGGAACAATGAGCAGTTCTTC.

The chain is built from TRBV2 and TRBJ1-6; 8 positions match TRBD1. In germline, CDR1 is SNHLY, CDR2 FYNNEI. This CDR3 is 16 amino acids long. Trimming removed 3 bases from V and 3 bases from J; junction bases left unmatched: 4. In nucleotides, the CDR3 is TGTGCCAGCAGTGACCAGGGGGCTTTCTATAATTCACCCCTCCACTTT. The encoded protein is CASSDQGAFYNSPLHF.